Below, one T cell receptor beta chain is given with its context. Its target is unknown. Method: immunoSEQ multiplex PCR; TCRdb's copy keeps in-frame clones and lacks some. The table shows about 100,000 clones, with about 90% occurring only once. The data belong to a study of OX40 agonist ivuxolimab in advanced cancers. Looking at the study overall: Dose-escalation subjects each had hepatocellular carcinoma, melanoma, renal cell or head and neck cancer. People who had prior anti-PD-1, anti-PD-L1 or anti-CTLA-4 therapy could take part, and under 50% had some.

Germline-derived CDR1 and CDR2 are SGDLS and YYNGEE. This CDR3 region has 16 residues. The V gene lost 4 bases and the J gene lost 1 base, with 16 bases spanning the gap. Points from the study as a whole: Averaged across samples, CD8+ T cells carried more expanded clones than CD4+ did. Antigen specificity remained undetermined for the expanded peripheral T cells.

The chain recombines TRBV9 with TRBJ2-3; D is uncertain. Specimen: CD4+ or CD8+ T cells sorted from blood, collected in a trial of the OX40 agonist ivuxolimab. The receptor comes from an adult with an advanced solid tumor such as melanoma, head and neck, liver or kidney cancer. The chain's CDR3 is CASSTAPGVGTDTQYF. The CDR3 DNA is TGTGCCAGCAGCACCGCTCCGGGCGTCGGCACAGATACGCAGTATTTT.